Presented here are 7 T cell receptor beta chains from one specimen sequenced in a study of beta chain features in type 1 diabetes. All of the isolated RNA was reverse transcribed, so expressed TCRB transcripts were sequenced. Profiling relied on immunoSEQ multiplex PCR, and the TCRdb table lists in-frame clones only, not all of them. The sample records about 15,000 clones, more than 70% being singletons. General study results and limits: Type 1 diabetes patients had TCRB CDR3s that were shorter (moderately but significantly so) in all four CD4+ subsets.

These TCRs' antigens remain unknown. Material: stem cell memory CD4+ T cells from blood. The origin of the receptors is a woman under 30 with type 1 diabetes.

This chain connects TRBV30 to TRBJ2-2; 9 bases align to TRBD1. The CDR3 totals 15 residues. V lost 4 bases, J lost 5 bases, and 8 bases stayed unmatched. Germline V CDR1 and CDR2: GTSNPN, SVGIG (reference sequence). The CDR3 loop reads CAWIKTGGRTGELFF. Here the CDR3 DNA reads TGTGCCTGGATTAAGACAGGGGGTAGGACCGGGGAGCTGTTTTTT.

V gene TRBV7-2 combines with J gene TRBJ2-3; 11 nucleotides line up with TRBD2. Looked up from germline, CDR1 is SGHTA and CDR2 is FQGNSA. The J segment lost 2 bases and the V segment lost 5 bases, leaving 3 bases of the junction unmatched. The CDR3 extends over 15 amino acids. CDR3 amino acids: CASSRLAGHTDTQYF. CDR3 coding DNA: TGTGCCAGCAGCCGACTAGCGGGACACACAGATACGCAGTATTTT.

The sample holds one count of this clone. The rearrangement uses TRBV5-1 and TRBJ2-6, with a tentative D call TRBD1 (6 bases). Trimming took 2 bases from V and 0 from J, leaving 18 bases between them. The length of the CDR3 is 19 residues. Germline V gene sequence: CDR1 SGHRS, CDR2 YFSETQ. This CDR3 reads CASSFNQGMPLSGANVLTF. The CDR3 bases are TGCGCCAGCAGCTTTAACCAGGGGATGCCCCTCTCTGGGGCCAACGTCCTGACTTTC.

The chain combines TRBV7-2 with TRBJ2-2; 7 nucleotides line up with TRBD1. Germline V CDR1 and CDR2: SGHTA, FQGNSA. This CDR3 region has 14 residues. J gave up 4 bases and V 3 bases, and 2 bases lay outside the gene matches. The CDR3 DNA reads TGTGCCAGCAGCTTCACAGGGGTCACCGGGGAGCTGTTTTTT. Encoded protein: CASSFTGVTGELFF.

This sequence joins TRBV11-2 and TRBJ2-7, with D possibly TRBD2 on 6 matching bases. CDR3 length: 15 residues. Germline V CDR1 and CDR2: SGHAT, FQNNGV. Deletions cut 3 bases from V and 3 bases from J, with 15 bases between. The CDR3 here is CASSFSRGGLYEQYF. The CDR3 DNA sequence: TGTGCCAGCAGCTTCTCCCGTGGGGGACTCTACGAGCAGTACTTC.

V and J are TRBV30 and TRBJ2-1; 9 bases map to TRBD1. The germline V gene has CDR1 GTSNPN and CDR2 SVGIG (reference sequence). There are 14 residues in the CDR3. Trimming cost V 2 bases and J 9 bases; bases outside gene matches: 8. CDR3 sequence: CAWSPWTGVAEQFF. In DNA, the CDR3 is TGTGCCTGGAGTCCATGGACAGGGGTGGCTGAGCAGTTCTTC.

This chain connects TRBV5-1 to TRBJ2-7; possibly TRBD2 for D (6 bases). This CDR3 is 13 amino acids long. V lost 5 bases, J lost 5 bases, and 14 bases lay in between. CDR1 is SGHRS and CDR2 is YFSETQ in the germline V gene. CDR3 DNA: TGCGCCAGCAGACTGGAGGGCCATCACGAGCAGTACTTC. Its protein product is CASRLEGHHEQYF.